The 3 T cell receptor beta chains given below trace back to one sample, sequenced in a study of T cell responses to AZD1222 COVID-19 vaccine. Profiled with immunoSEQ multiplex PCR; TCRdb holds only in-frame clones, not every one. This sample yields tens of thousands of clones, of which approximately 88% are seen a single time; around 21% belongs to the top ten. The sample was peripheral blood, taken on day 0 of AZD1222 vaccination. The receptors originated from an adult in good health.

The chain combines TRBV6-6 with TRBJ1-1, with a possible D match to TRBD1 (6 bases). V lost 6 bases and J lost 3, with 20 bases in between. Germline V gene lookup returns CDR1 MNHNY and CDR2 SVGAGI (reference sequence). The CDR3 spans 16 residues. This CDR3 reads CASRNSQGGTHTEAFF. In DNA, the CDR3 is TGTGCCAGCAGGAATTCACAGGGCGGCACCCACACTGAAGCTTTCTTT.

The CDR3 DNA sequence: TGTGCCAGCAGGGCCGGGACAGGGGAGATTCAGCCCCAGCATTTT. Translated, it gives CASRAGTGEIQPQHF. The chain couples TRBV6-4 to TRBJ1-5; TRBD1 matches at 10 bases. Unmatched junction bases numbered 8, after V lost 6 bases and J lost 6 bases. From germline, CDR1 is MRHNA and CDR2 SNTAGT. CDR3 length: 15 residues.

The chain employs TRBV29-1 and TRBJ2-2; D uncertain. There are 13 residues in the CDR3. V gave up 4 bases and J gave up 4 bases, with 10 bases separating them. Looked up from germline, CDR1 is SQVTM and CDR2 is ANQGSEA. The CDR3 reads CSVVSESTGELFF. CDR3 bases: TGCAGCGTTGTGTCTGAAAGCACCGGGGAGCTGTTTTTT.